Presented here are 30 T cell receptor beta chains from one specimen sequenced in a study of T cells after yellow fever vaccination. TCRdb called the 5' RACE reads again in MiXCR, with one record for every CDR3 protein. The profile shows around 400,000 distinct CDR3 sequences, approximately 10% of them singletons. This specimen consisted of PBMCs, obtained on the day of the first yellow fever vaccination. All receptors derive from a man aged 18 to 29 who received the YFV17D yellow fever vaccine.

The sample holds a few counts of this clonotype. The chain carries TRBV5-4 and TRBJ1-5; D remains unclear. Trimming took off 4 bases at V and 0 bases at J, with 8 bases between the two ends. The CDR3 extends over 14 amino acids. Looked up from germline, CDR1 is SGHNT and CDR2 is YYREEE (reference sequence). In nucleotides, the CDR3 is TGTGCCAGCAGCCGAATCGGTAGCAATCAGCCCCAGCATTTT. Translation: CASSRIGSNQPQHF. Together with reference TRBV5-4 and TRBJ1-5, the CDR3 gives the full variable domain: ETGVTQSPTHLIKTRGQQVTLRCSSQSGHNTVSWYQQALGQGPQFIFQYYREEENGRGNFPPRFSGLQFPNYSSELNVNALELDDSALYLCASSRIGSNQPQHFGDGTRLSIL.

The chain carries TRBV29-1 and TRBJ2-4, with D perhaps assigned TRBD1 or TRBD2 (5 bases each). This CDR3 comprises 13 residues. CDR1 is SQVTM and CDR2 is ANQGSEA in the germline V gene. The V and J ends lost 7 bases and 4 bases respectively, with 14 bases between them. CDR3 DNA: TGCAGCGCCGGGACCTGGGCAAAAAACATTCAGTACTTC. Translation gives CSAGTWAKNIQYF.

This clonotype was seen a handful of times. This sequence joins TRBV12-3 or TRBV12-4 and TRBJ1-6; no clear D gene. CDR3 length equals 12 residues. V was shortened by 8 bases and J by 13 bases, with 15 bases between the two germline ends. The CDR3 is CASGKGLGPLHF. In DNA form, the CDR3 reads TGTGCCAGCGGAAAAGGTTTAGGTCCCCTCCACTTT.

This clonotype was seen only a few times. The V gene is TRBV12-3 or TRBV12-4, the J gene TRBJ2-5; 7 bases are a match to TRBD1. V shed 3 bases, J shed 4 bases, and the junction held 5 bases outside the gene matches. The CDR3 is 14 amino acids. The CDR3 region is CASSFLQGRETQYF. The CDR3 nucleotides are TGTGCCAGCAGTTTCTTACAGGGGCGAGAGACCCAGTACTTC.

Concerning this clonotype itself: One end of the junction does not line up with germline, which may come from a read error. The chain is built from TRBV20-1 and TRBJ2-7; D is possibly TRBD2 (5 bases). CDR3 length: 14 residues. Germline V CDR1 and CDR2: DFQATT, SNEGSKA (reference sequence). The CDR3 spells CSVPKSRRANEQCF. Written as DNA, the CDR3 is TGCAGTGTCCCTAAGAGTAGGCGGGCCAACGAGCAGTGCTTC.

J is TRBJ2-1 and V is TRBV19; tentative D call: TRBD2 (6 bases). With 5 bases removed from V and 5 bases from J, the gap between germline ends came to 10 bases. The CDR3 runs to 13 residues. In germline, CDR1 is LNHDA, CDR2 SQIVND (reference sequence). Written as DNA, the CDR3 is TGTGCCAGTAGTCCGGAGGGAAACAATGAGCAGTTCTTC. Encoded protein: CASSPEGNNEQFF.

The rearrangement uses TRBV7-2 and TRBJ1-1; 7 bases match TRBD1. The CDR3 is 13 residues long. V gave up 1 base and J gave up 7 bases; unmatched junction bases: 3. Looked up from germline, CDR1 is SGHTA and CDR2 is FQGNSA. CDR3 sequence (DNA): TGTGCCAGCAGCTTAGTACAGGGGTATGAAGCTTTCTTT. This encodes CASSLVQGYEAFF.

This clonotype was observed a handful of times. The chain combines TRBV7-8 with TRBJ2-3; 11 bases are shared with TRBD2. V trimming: 5 bases; J trimming: 0 bases; junction bases outside the gene matches: 7. The CDR3 has 17 amino acids. Germline CDR1 reads SGHVS; CDR2 reads FQNEAQ. CDR3 in amino acids: CASSPRLAGISTDTQYF. The CDR3 nucleotides are TGTGCCAGCAGCCCCCGACTAGCGGGGATTAGCACAGATACGCAGTATTTT.

This chain joins TRBV9 and TRBJ1-2; possibly TRBD1 for D (6 bases). Deletions cut 2 bases from V and 3 bases from J, with 11 bases between. CDR3 length: 14 amino acids. The germline V gene has CDR1 SGDLS and CDR2 YYNGEE. The CDR3 region has the DNA TGTGCCAGCAGCGTCCTGGACAGAGACTATGGCTACACCTTC. The encoded protein is CASSVLDRDYGYTF.

The genes are TRBV19 and TRBJ2-2; D may be TRBD2 (5 bases). V dropped 5 bases and J dropped 3 bases, with 10 bases sitting between them. This CDR3 is 14 amino acids long. Germline V gives CDR1 LNHDA, CDR2 SQIVND (reference sequence). The CDR3 sequence: CASSPDSDTGELFF. The CDR3 DNA is TGTGCCAGTAGTCCCGATAGCGACACCGGGGAGCTGTTTTTT.

About this clonotype itself: Just one base apart from a much larger clone, this may be a read error. V usage is TRBV7-2 and J usage is TRBJ1-4, with D uncertain. Germline V gives CDR1 SGHTA, CDR2 FQGNSA. The CDR3 is 15 amino acids. CDR3 nucleotide sequence: TGTGCCAGCAGCTTTTCCAGTGCAACTAATGAAAAACTGGTTTTT. Protein sequence: CASSFSSATNEKLVF.

This clonotype has a handful of counts. The chain uses TRBV28 and TRBJ1-6; D gene ambiguous. The germline V and J ends were trimmed by 1 base and 0 bases, with 13 bases remaining between them. The germline V gene encodes CDR1 MDHEN and CDR2 SYDVKM. CDR3 length: 18 amino acids. The CDR3 DNA reads as TGTGCCAGCAGTTTATTTGTGACTTCGAGCTCCTATAATTCACCCCTCCACTTT. Residues: CASSLFVTSSSYNSPLHF.

The table lists this clonotype with a few counts. The gene calls are TRBV6-6 and TRBJ1-6; possible D gene TRBD1, 6 bases. CDR1 is MNHNY, CDR2 SVGAGI, per germline (reference sequence). The V end lost 7 bases, the J end lost 4 bases, and 8 bases lay between the germline ends. The length of the CDR3 is 13 residues. In DNA form, the CDR3 reads TGTGCCAGCACGCAGGGGTATAATTCACCCCTCCACTTT. Translated: CASTQGYNSPLHF.

This clonotype was picked up many times. The chain recombines TRBV5-1 with TRBJ1-4; no reliable D call. Trimming stripped 0 bases from V and 8 bases from J, with 8 bases between. The CDR3 runs to 13 residues. Per the germline V gene, CDR1 is SGHRS and CDR2 is YFSETQ. Written as DNA, the CDR3 is TGCGCCAGCAGCTTGGCCCCCGGGGAAAAACTGTTTTTT. Translated, it gives CASSLAPGEKLFF.

The chain links TRBV5-1 to TRBJ2-3; D is uncertain. The CDR3 loop spans 13 amino acids. The germline gives CDR1 SGHRS, CDR2 YFSETQ. With 4 bases removed from V and 3 bases from J, the gap between germline ends came to 9 bases. The CDR3 DNA is TGCGCCAGCAGCGGCGACCCTACAGATACGCAGTATTTT. It translates to CASSGDPTDTQYF.

The chain carries TRBV12-5 and TRBJ2-2, with D unclear. There are 12 residues in the CDR3. The germline CDR1 and CDR2 sequences are LGHNT and FRNRAP. The V end was cut by 3 bases, the J end by 8 bases, with 7 bases between. CDR3 in DNA: TGTGCTAGTGGTTTAGGTGAAGGGGAGCTGTTTTTT. Amino acids: CASGLGEGELFF.

The chain is built from TRBV27 and TRBJ1-1; no clear D gene. Germline lookup yields CDR1 MNHEY and CDR2 SMNVEV (reference sequence). V lost 0 bases and J 0 bases, leaving 8 bases between the germline ends. The CDR3 consists of 15 residues. CDR3 DNA sequence: TGTGCCAGCAGTTTATCACGTACGGTGAACACTGAAGCTTTCTTT. Its protein product is CASSLSRTVNTEAFF.

This chain uses TRBV5-1 with TRBJ2-3; a weak D match, TRBD2 (7 bases). This CDR3 has 17 amino acids. Trimming shortened V by 0 bases and J by 0 bases, and 14 bases separated the two germline ends. CDR1 is SGHRS, CDR2 YFSETQ, per germline. The CDR3 bases are TGCGCCAGCAGCTTGGGGGGGGGCGCGAGGAGCACAGATACGCAGTATTTT. Translation: CASSLGGGARSTDTQYF.

V and J are TRBV20-1 and TRBJ2-1; 8 nucleotides line up with TRBD1. The germline V gene encodes CDR1 DFQATT and CDR2 SNEGSKA (reference sequence). After removal of 2 bases from V and 8 bases from J, the junction contained 11 bases not matched to a gene. There are 15 residues in the CDR3. In DNA form, the CDR3 reads TGCAGTGCTAGACTCTGGGCAGGGGGCATGGATGAGCAGTTCTTC. Its translation: CSARLWAGGMDEQFF.

This clonotype was picked up many times. The genes are TRBV6-1 and TRBJ1-2, with TRBD1 matching 9 bases. This CDR3 comprises 14 residues. The V gene's germline CDR1 is MNHNS and CDR2 SASEGT. The ends lost 5 bases at V and 6 bases at J; junction bases unmatched: 7. The CDR3 here is CASSLYRDRDGYTF. The CDR3 DNA reads TGTGCCAGCAGTCTATACCGGGACAGGGATGGCTACACCTTC.

The chain is built from TRBV7-2 and TRBJ2-5, with TRBD2 matching over 9 bases. This CDR3 spans 17 amino acids. V shed 1 base, J shed 2 bases, and the junction held 8 bases outside the gene matches. Germline loops: CDR1 SGHTA, CDR2 FQGNSA. CDR3 residues: CASSLGGAGGRQETQYF. The CDR3 DNA reads TGTGCCAGCAGCTTAGGAGGGGCGGGGGGGCGGCAAGAGACCCAGTACTTC.

CDR3 sequence reads: CASSQVWRGAYQETQYF. In DNA form, the CDR3 reads TGTGCCAGCAGCCAAGTCTGGCGGGGTGCGTACCAAGAGACCCAGTACTTC. This chain uses TRBV3-1 with TRBJ2-5; the D gene is possibly TRBD2 (6 bases). This CDR3 region has 17 residues. The ends were cut back, 1 base at V and 0 bases at J, with 15 bases in the middle. The germline V gene encodes CDR1 LGHDT and CDR2 YNNKEL (reference sequence).

J is TRBJ2-2 and V is TRBV7-9; TRBD2 aligns across 8 bases. The germline CDR1 and CDR2 sequences are SEHNR and FQNEAQ (reference sequence). There are 15 residues in the CDR3. Trimming at V came to 10 bases and at J to 6 bases, leaving 13 bases not matched to a gene. CDR3: CATYSGGSFSGELFF. As DNA, the CDR3 is TGTGCCACCTACTCGGGGGGGTCATTTTCCGGGGAGCTGTTTTTT.

The chain combines TRBV20-1 with TRBJ1-4; tentatively, D is TRBD1 (5 bases). From germline, CDR1 is DFQATT and CDR2 SNEGSKA (reference sequence). The CDR3 extends over 15 amino acids. Trimming took 5 bases from V and 10 from J, leaving 23 bases between them. CDR3 protein: CSAPPPGRPIGKLFF. The CDR3 nucleotides read TGCAGTGCTCCTCCCCCGGGACGGCCTATAGGAAAACTGTTTTTT.

The CDR3 sequence is CASSVHAGTGELFF. CDR3 DNA sequence: TGTGCCAGCAGCGTTCATGCAGGTACCGGGGAGCTGTTTTTT. The chain is built from TRBV9 and TRBJ2-2; D not certain. The germline CDR1 and CDR2 sequences are SGDLS and YYNGEE. The CDR3 spans 14 residues. V was cut by 2 bases and J by 5 bases, with 10 bases left in between.

The chain employs TRBV7-2 and TRBJ2-3; no firm D call. Trimming pared 7 bases from V and 2 bases from J, leaving 10 bases between. The length of the CDR3 is 13 residues. Germline V lookup: CDR1 SGHTA, CDR2 FQGNSA. CDR3 in amino acids: CASTKYVTDTQYF. CDR3 nucleotide sequence: TGTGCCAGCACCAAGTATGTCACAGATACGCAGTATTTT.

This clonotype was counted many times. J is TRBJ2-2 and V is TRBV28; D remains ambiguous. The length of the CDR3 is 14 residues. V was shortened by 4 bases and J by 1 base, with 7 bases between the two germline ends. CDR1 and CDR2 (germline): MDHEN, SYDVKM. DNA for the CDR3: TGTGCCAGCAGTTCCGAACAGAACACCGGGGAGCTGTTTTTT. It is translated as CASSSEQNTGELFF.

The gene calls are TRBV7-2 and TRBJ1-1; TRBD1 matches 9 bases. J lost 10 bases, V lost 11 bases, and 14 bases had no gene match. Germline CDR1 SGHTA, CDR2 FQGNSA. The CDR3 is made up of 13 amino acids. The CDR3, as DNA: TGTGCCTCAAAGGCCGGGACAGGGTTTGTAGCTTTCTTT. Its protein is CASKAGTGFVAFF.

Only a few counts were recorded for this clonotype. This chain connects TRBV4-1 to TRBJ2-1, with 9 bases that match TRBD2. Per the germline V gene, CDR1 is MGHRA and CDR2 is YSYEKL. This CDR3 region has 16 residues. The J segment lost 6 bases and the V segment lost 6 bases, leaving 12 bases of the junction unmatched. As DNA, the CDR3 is TGCGCCAGCAGGGCTGAGACGCGGGGGGGCCGCAATGAGCAGTTCTTC. Its protein product is CASRAETRGGRNEQFF.

V and J are TRBV7-8 and TRBJ2-6, with D possibly being TRBD1 (5 bases). Trimming cost V 3 bases and J 2 bases, with 11 bases left between them. Per the germline V gene, CDR1 is SGHVS and CDR2 is FQNEAQ. CDR3 size: 16 residues. The CDR3 nucleotides are TGTGCCAGCAGCTTGGGGCCCTTAGCTGGGGCCAACGTCCTGACTTTC. It codes for CASSLGPLAGANVLTF. Full variable domain (rest looked up from reference TRBV7-8 and TRBJ2-6): GAGVSQSPRYKVAKRGQDVALRCDPISGHVSLFWYQQALGQGPEFLTYFQNEAQLDKSGLPSDRFFAERPEGSVSTLKIQRTQQEDSAVYLCASSLGPLAGANVLTFGAGSRLTVL.